The 18 T cell receptor beta chains reported below all come from one sample, sequenced in a study of patients and donors after allogeneic stem cell transplantation. MiXCR, applied by TCRdb to the RT-PCR reads, yields one record per CDR3 protein. The table has about 160,000 distinct CDR3 sequences, 24% seen once. What was sequenced was blood, either unsorted or a sorted T cell fraction (not recorded which). The receptors shown here come from a human donor who was either an allogeneic HSCT recipient or a stem cell or donor lymphocyte infusion donor (not recorded which). It is not recorded whose cells these are; they may come from a transplant donor.

The V gene is TRBV20-1, the J gene TRBJ2-1; D uncertain. Trimming cost V 0 bases and J 2 bases, with 17 bases left between them. CDR1 and CDR2 from the germline V gene are DFQATT and SNEGSKA (reference sequence). This CDR3 comprises 17 residues. CDR3 DNA sequence: TGCAGTGCTAGAGATCAAATTAAATGGGTGACCTACAATGAGCAGTTCTTC. Translation: CSARDQIKWVTYNEQFF.

The chain uses TRBV10-3 and TRBJ1-1; the D gene is possibly TRBD1 (6 bases). The CDR3 consists of 13 residues. CDR1 and CDR2 from the germline V gene are ENHRY and SYGVKD. Trimming stripped 6 bases from V and 1 base from J, with 9 bases between. The CDR3, as DNA: TGTGCCATCAGGAGGACAGAGAACACTGAAGCTTTCTTT. Protein product: CAIRRTENTEAFF.

This clonotype was counted only a few times. In nucleotides, the CDR3 is TGTGCCACCAGTGAGCCAATGCTGACAGGGATCCACGAGCAGTACTTC. Translation: CATSEPMLTGIHEQYF. The chain links TRBV24-1 to TRBJ2-7, with 7 bases fitting TRBD1. Germline CDR1 reads KGHDR; CDR2 reads SFDVKD. Unmatched junction bases numbered 13, after V lost 4 bases and J lost 5 bases. The CDR3 contains 16 residues.

This clonotype was counted between two and nine times. The genes are TRBV29-1 and TRBJ2-5, with 8 positions matching TRBD2. Germline values: CDR1 SQVTM, CDR2 ANQGSEA. The CDR3 length is 14 residues. J lost 5 bases, V lost 4 bases, and 9 bases had no gene match. The CDR3 reads CSVVREGLGETQYF. CDR3 nucleotide sequence: TGCAGCGTTGTACGGGAGGGCCTGGGGGAGACCCAGTACTTC.

In this sample, this clonotype turned up once. The chain joins TRBV7-9 to TRBJ2-5, with unresolved D. The V gene lost 4 bases and the J gene lost 8 bases, with 8 bases spanning the gap. Germline lookup yields CDR1 SEHNR and CDR2 FQNEAQ (reference sequence). The CDR3 length is 11 residues. The CDR3 nucleotides are TGTGCCAGCAGCTACGGCGGAACCCAGTACTTC. Translation: CASSYGGTQYF.

The chain's CDR3 is CASRRTRVSKTQYF. The CDR3 DNA is TGTGCCAGCAGAAGGACTAGGGTCTCGAAGACCCAGTACTTC. The V gene is TRBV2, the J gene TRBJ2-5; TRBD2 matches 7 bases. Germline V gene lookup returns CDR1 SNHLY and CDR2 FYNNEI. The length of the CDR3 is 14 residues. The trim removed 6 bases at V and 6 bases at J, leaving 10 bases unmatched.

This chain's CDR3 is CASSHGPSSYEQYF. CDR3 bases: TGTGCCAGCAGTCACGGACCAAGCTCCTACGAGCAGTACTTC. The chain recombines TRBV12-3 or TRBV12-4 with TRBJ2-7, with D uncertain. Trimming removed 5 bases at V and 0 bases at J, with 11 bases between. The CDR3 is made up of 14 amino acids.

This clonotype was found a few times. The chain recombines TRBV14 with TRBJ2-3, with D unclear. CDR3 length equals 11 residues. Per germline, CDR1 SGHDN and CDR2 FVKESK. Trimming cost V 4 bases and J 4 bases, with 3 bases left between them. Here the CDR3 reads CASSRADTQYF. CDR3 coding DNA: TGTGCCAGCAGCCGCGCAGATACGCAGTATTTT.

This clonotype was counted many times. The chain recombines TRBV20-1 with TRBJ1-5, with 7 bases lining up with TRBD1. The ends lost 1 base at V and 10 bases at J; junction bases unmatched: 13. Germline lookup yields CDR1 DFQATT and CDR2 SNEGSKA (reference sequence). The CDR3 is 15 amino acids. CDR3 residues: CSARGWTGDSLPQHF. CDR3 DNA sequence: TGCAGTGCTAGAGGCTGGACAGGTGACTCGTTACCCCAGCATTTT.

V and J are TRBV20-1 and TRBJ1-5; D may be TRBD1 (5 bases). The CDR3 runs 19 residues. CDR1 DFQATT and CDR2 SNEGSKA come from the germline V gene (reference sequence). Between the trimmed V and J ends, which lost 7 bases and 4 bases, there was a span of 32 bases. In nucleotides, the CDR3 is TGCAGTGTTCAAATGGGCGGTAGACGGAGTTCGAGGGGTAATCAGCCCCAGCATTTT. It specifies CSVQMGGRRSSRGNQPQHF.

This clonotype was seen only a few times. The gene calls are TRBV11-2 and TRBJ1-1; TRBD1 might be the D (6 bases). The CDR3 totals 16 residues. V shed 5 bases and J shed 0 bases, with 16 bases lying between them. CDR1 and CDR2 from the germline V gene are SGHAT and FQNNGV. The CDR3 DNA reads as TGTGCCAGCAGCACTACCAGGGGACCGATGAACACTGAAGCTTTCTTT. It yields the protein CASSTTRGPMNTEAFF. Full variable domain (remainder filled in from reference TRBV11-2 and TRBJ1-1): EAGVAQSPRYKIIEKRQSVAFWCNPISGHATLYWYQQILGQGPKLLIQFQNNGVVDDSQLPKDRFSAERLKGVDSTLKIQPAKLEDSAVYLCASSTTRGPMNTEAFFGQGTRLTVV.

This clonotype was observed at least ten times. The V and J genes are TRBV18 and TRBJ2-3; D is unclear. V was shortened by 0 bases and J by 3 bases, with 1 base between the two germline ends. This CDR3 has 12 residues. CDR1 and CDR2 (germline): KGHSH, LQKENI. CDR3 sequence reads: CASSPPTDTQYF. CDR3 coding DNA: TGTGCCAGCTCACCACCGACAGATACGCAGTATTTT. Using reference TRBV18 and TRBJ2-3 for the parts outside the CDR3, the full variable domain is NAGVMQNPRHLVRRRGQEARLRCSPMKGHSHVYWYRQLPEEGLKFMVYLQKENIIDESGMPKERFSAEFPKEGPSILRIQQVVRGDSAAYFCASSPPTDTQYFGPGTRLTVL.

V gene TRBV12-3 or TRBV12-4 combines with J gene TRBJ2-7; D might be TRBD1 (6 bases). The germline V and J ends were trimmed by 5 bases and 1 base, with 12 bases remaining between them. The CDR3 loop spans 14 amino acids. CDR3 bases: TGTGCCAGCAGTCTGACAGGCGATTCCTACGAGCAGTACTTC. Encoded protein: CASSLTGDSYEQYF.

This clonotype was seen only a few times. The chain carries TRBV27 and TRBJ2-5, with TRBD1 as a possible D gene (6 bases). The CDR3 spans 13 residues. Trimming took 11 bases from V and 3 from J, leaving 16 bases between them. Germline CDR1 reads MNHEY; CDR2 reads SMNVEV (reference sequence). CDR3: CASMGAEKETQYF. CDR3 in DNA: TGTGCCTCCATGGGGGCAGAGAAAGAGACCCAGTACTTC.

The sample holds a few counts of this clonotype. This sequence joins TRBV20-1 and TRBJ2-1; D is ambiguous. Trimming took 2 bases from V and 7 from J, leaving 3 bases between them. Germline CDR1 and CDR2: DFQATT and SNEGSKA (reference sequence). The CDR3 is 10 residues long. The CDR3 DNA reads TGCAGTGCTAGACGGAATGAGCAGTTCTTC. It codes for CSARRNEQFF.

The chain is built from TRBV20-1 and TRBJ1-4; D unresolved. Germline V CDR1 and CDR2: DFQATT, SNEGSKA (reference sequence). This CDR3 has 14 amino acids. V shed 1 base and J shed 8 bases, with 14 bases lying between them. CDR3 DNA sequence: TGCAGTGCTAGAGGCGACCCGACTGGGGAAAAACTGTTTTTT. Residues: CSARGDPTGEKLFF.

This clonotype was counted only a few times. The J gene is TRBJ1-6, the V gene TRBV20-1; no definite D call. Germline CDR1 DFQATT, CDR2 SNEGSKA (reference sequence). The CDR3 covers 13 residues. The ends were cut back, 3 bases at V and 8 bases at J, with 11 bases in the middle. The CDR3 is CSARVRRYSPLHF. CDR3 bases: TGCAGTGCTAGGGTTCGCCGTTATTCACCCCTCCACTTT.

This clonotype showed up just a few times. The CDR3 sequence is CASSWTVGMRGDTEAFF. The DNA for the CDR3 is TGTGCCAGCAGTTGGACAGTCGGTATGAGGGGAGACACTGAAGCTTTCTTT. V gene TRBV12-3 or TRBV12-4 combines with J gene TRBJ1-1, with D possibly matching TRBD1 (6 bases). The CDR3 is 17 residues long. Trimming cost V 4 bases and J 3 bases, with 21 bases left between them.